The clone carrying this T cell receptor beta chain was seen at least ten times. The CDR3 contains 16 residues. The V gene lost 0 bases and the J gene lost 0 bases, with 8 bases spanning the gap. From germline, CDR1 is MNHEY and CDR2 SVGAGI. The data are from a study of T cells in Graves' hyperthyroidism and ophthalmopathy. Study-level information: At the time of initial diagnosis and before any treatment, peripheral blood was collected.

The TCR beta CDR3 regions underwent amplification using RNA transcripts as the source. With the HTBI primer set, the TCR CDR3 went through a first round of RT-PCR. MiXCR was run by TCRdb on the multiplex PCR reads, yielding one entry per CDR3 protein. Among some 50,000 distinct CDR3 sequences listed, roughly 50% were seen once. Disease duration was under 3 months in the ophthalmopathy patients, who also had a Clinical Activity Score of at least 3 and a NOSPECS grade of at least 4. Exclusion of patients followed from uncontrolled infection, other autoimmune disease, pregnancy or lactation. PBMCs were collected from a 10 ml volume of fresh peripheral blood.

This TCR was sampled from a woman between 50 and 59 years old with Graves' ophthalmopathy. This chain connects TRBV6-5 to TRBJ2-2, with TRBD1 as a possible D gene (5 bases). Sequenced sample: blood. CDR3 in DNA: TGTGCCAGCAGTTACTCGGGGCAGTCGAACACCGGGGAGCTGTTTTTT. Amino acid sequence: CASSYSGQSNTGELFF.